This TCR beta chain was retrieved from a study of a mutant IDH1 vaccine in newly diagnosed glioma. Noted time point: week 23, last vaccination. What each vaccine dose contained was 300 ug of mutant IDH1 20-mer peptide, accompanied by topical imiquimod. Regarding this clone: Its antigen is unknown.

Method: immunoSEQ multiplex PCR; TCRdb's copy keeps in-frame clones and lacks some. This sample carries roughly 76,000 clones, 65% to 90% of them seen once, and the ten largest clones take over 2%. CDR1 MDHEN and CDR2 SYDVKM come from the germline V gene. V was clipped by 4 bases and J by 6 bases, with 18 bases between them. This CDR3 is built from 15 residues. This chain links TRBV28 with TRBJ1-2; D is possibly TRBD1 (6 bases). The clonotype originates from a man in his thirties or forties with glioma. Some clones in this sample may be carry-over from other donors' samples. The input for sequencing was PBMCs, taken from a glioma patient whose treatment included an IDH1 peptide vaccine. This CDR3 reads CASSSGTGILHGYTF. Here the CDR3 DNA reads TGTGCCAGCAGTTCAGGAACAGGGATTCTCCATGGCTACACCTTC.